This TCR beta chain was recovered during a study of T cell responses to AZD1222 COVID-19 vaccine. A word on this clone: Its cognate antigen is unknown.

Overall study results and limits: Sampling captured repertoires only after the peak T cell response. Donor demographics were predominantly white British with a female majority; clonal diversity may be underestimated. The span of vaccine-associated CD4 TCRs extended across spike, with dominance at 160-218 and 743-854.

Germline V CDR1 and CDR2: ENHRY, SYGVKD. V lost 4 bases and J lost 5, with 10 bases in between. This CDR3 region has 13 residues. Only in-frame clones appear in the TCRdb table, and some are missing; sequencing was by immunoSEQ multiplex PCR. The sample records some 150,000 clones, about 87% being singletons. V and J are TRBV10-3 and TRBJ2-3; D assignment may be TRBD1 or TRBD2 (5 bases each). Material: peripheral blood, obtained 28 days after the second dose of the MenACWY control vaccine. The sequence was obtained from an adult who received the MenACWY meningococcal vaccine as a control. The CDR3 nucleotides are TGTGCCATCAGTGGCAGGGAGAAAGATACGCAGTATTTT. Translated, it gives CAISGREKDTQYF.